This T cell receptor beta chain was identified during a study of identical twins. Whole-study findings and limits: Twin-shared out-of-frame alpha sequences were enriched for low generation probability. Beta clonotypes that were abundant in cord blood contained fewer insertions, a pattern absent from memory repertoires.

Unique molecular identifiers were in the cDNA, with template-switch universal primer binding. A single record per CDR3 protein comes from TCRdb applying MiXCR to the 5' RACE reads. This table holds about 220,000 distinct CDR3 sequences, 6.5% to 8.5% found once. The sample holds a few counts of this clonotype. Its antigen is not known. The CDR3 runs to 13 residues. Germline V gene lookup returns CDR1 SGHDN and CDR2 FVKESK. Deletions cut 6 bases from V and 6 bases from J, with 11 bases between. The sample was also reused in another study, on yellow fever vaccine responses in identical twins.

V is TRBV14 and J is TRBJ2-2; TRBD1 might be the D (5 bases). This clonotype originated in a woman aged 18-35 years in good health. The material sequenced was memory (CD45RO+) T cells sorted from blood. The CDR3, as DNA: TGTGCCAGCAGAGGCAGGGTATCCGGGGAGCTGTTTTTT. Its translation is CASRGRVSGELFF.